What follows are 27 T cell receptor beta chains derived from one specimen sequenced in a study of blood T cell repertoires in COVID-19. TCRdb's table, derived via immunoSEQ multiplex PCR, lists solely in-frame clones and lacks some. The sample comprises under 200,000 clones, about 80% of which are singletons, and less than 7% rests with the top ten. The source material was peripheral blood. The receptors originated from a man in his sixties with acute or convalescent COVID-19.

The rearrangement links TRBV6-5 to TRBJ2-1; perhaps TRBD2 as D (5 bases). The CDR3 consists of 14 residues. Germline assignment: CDR1 MNHEY and CDR2 SVGAGI. Trimming pared 8 bases from V and 6 bases from J, leaving 17 bases between. Here the CDR3 DNA reads TGTGCCAGCGCAAGTCCCCCTAGCCTCAATGAGCAGTTCTTC. Protein sequence: CASASPPSLNEQFF.

The V gene is TRBV20-1, the J gene TRBJ2-1; TRBD2 agrees at 7 bases. V lost 6 bases, J lost 7 bases, and 3 bases stayed unmatched. CDR3 size: 11 residues. Germline V gene lookup returns CDR1 DFQATT and CDR2 SNEGSKA (reference sequence). The CDR3 sequence is CSAGLVNEQFF. Written as DNA, the CDR3 is TGCAGTGCCGGACTAGTAAATGAGCAGTTCTTC.

The rearrangement uses TRBV28 and TRBJ2-1, with D possibly being TRBD1 (6 bases). The germline gives CDR1 MDHEN, CDR2 SYDVKM. V was shortened by 11 bases and J by 5 bases, with 19 bases between the two germline ends. This CDR3 comprises 14 residues. CDR3 sequence reads: CAALTGTPNNEQFF. CDR3 DNA sequence: TGTGCCGCCCTGACCGGGACACCCAACAATGAGCAGTTCTTC. The variable domain in full, completed from reference TRBV28 and TRBJ2-1, reads DVKVTQSSRYLVKRTGEKVFLECVQDMDHENMFWYRQDPGLGLRLIYFSYDVKMKEKGDIPEGYSVSREKKERFSLILESASTNQTSMYLCAALTGTPNNEQFFGPGTRLTVL.

This chain connects TRBV29-1 to TRBJ1-5; D is uncertain. The CDR3 has 15 amino acids. V was pared by 8 bases and J by 4 bases, with 21 bases between. Germline V gene lookup returns CDR1 SQVTM and CDR2 ANQGSEA. The CDR3: CSISFSSTGNQPQHF. Written as DNA, the CDR3 is TGCAGCATTTCCTTCTCGTCGACTGGGAATCAGCCCCAGCATTTT.

The chain has TRBV30 and TRBJ1-1; possible D gene TRBD1, 5 bases. The germline V and J ends were trimmed by 0 bases and 0 bases, with 17 bases remaining between them. In germline, CDR1 is GTSNPN, CDR2 SVGIG (reference sequence). The CDR3 loop spans 17 amino acids. CDR3 sequence reads: CAWSVRAGPTMNTEAFF. The CDR3 DNA reads as TGTGCCTGGAGTGTACGGGCGGGGCCAACCATGAACACTGAAGCTTTCTTT.

The chain uses TRBV4-2 and TRBJ2-1, with 7 bases that match TRBD2. CDR1 LGHNA and CDR2 YNFKEQ come from the germline V gene. The CDR3 is 16 amino acids. With V trimmed by 1 base and J by 3 bases, 6 bases remained unmatched. The CDR3, as DNA: TGTGCCAGCAGCCAAGCCGCGGGGGTGTACTACAATGAGCAGTTCTTC. It translates to CASSQAAGVYYNEQFF.

The chain combines TRBV19 with TRBJ1-2, with TRBD1 matching 8 bases. V shed 5 bases and J 5 bases; nucleotides not matched to a gene: 7. Germline values: CDR1 LNHDA, CDR2 SQIVND (reference sequence). This CDR3 is 14 amino acids long. The CDR3 DNA reads TGTGCCAGTAGTCCTGGACAGGGTGAATATGGCTACACCTTC. This codes for CASSPGQGEYGYTF. Full variable domain (remainder filled in from reference TRBV19 and TRBJ1-2): DGGITQSPKYLFRKEGQNVTLSCEQNLNHDAMYWYRQDPGQGLRLIYYSQIVNDFQKGDIAEGYSVSREKKESFPLTVTSAQKNPTAFYLCASSPGQGEYGYTFGSGTRLTVV.

V usage is TRBV28 and J usage is TRBJ1-6; D uncertain. V dropped 3 bases and J dropped 10 bases, with 4 bases sitting between them. The germline CDR1 and CDR2 sequences are MDHEN and SYDVKM. The CDR3 spans 11 residues. CDR3 loop: CASSFRSPLHF. The CDR3 DNA reads as TGTGCCAGCAGTTTCCGGTCACCCCTCCACTTT. The variable domain in full, with the rest retrieved from reference TRBV28 and TRBJ1-6, is DVKVTQSSRYLVKRTGEKVFLECVQDMDHENMFWYRQDPGLGLRLIYFSYDVKMKEKGDIPEGYSVSREKKERFSLILESASTNQTSMYLCASSFRSPLHFGNGTRLTVT.

This chain uses TRBV6-5 with TRBJ1-2, with 11 bases aligning to TRBD1. The CDR3 sequence is 14 residues long. Trimming took 5 bases from V and 8 from J; bases not matched to a gene: 7. Germline CDR1 reads MNHEY; CDR2 reads SVGAGI. The CDR3 DNA reads TGTGCCAGCAGTCCGGACAGGGGGCTTTGGGGCTACACCTTC. This gives the protein CASSPDRGLWGYTF.

V and J are TRBV12-5 and TRBJ1-1, with TRBD1 as a possible D gene (5 bases). This CDR3 is built from 15 residues. Germline CDR1 and CDR2: LGHNT and FRNRAP. V lost 2 bases and J 1 base, leaving 11 bases between the germline ends. CDR3: CASGLSQGENTEAFF. CDR3 sequence (DNA): TGTGCTAGTGGTTTGTCACAAGGGGAGAACACTGAAGCTTTCTTT. The full variable domain, in which reference TRBV12-5 and TRBJ1-1 provide the parts outside the CDR3, is DARVTQTPRHKVTEMGQEVTMRCQPILGHNTVFWYRQTMMQGLELLAYFRNRAPLDDSGMPKDRFSAEMPDATLATLKIQPSEPRDSAVYFCASGLSQGENTEAFFGQGTRLTVV.

The V and J genes are TRBV3-1 (or the pseudogene TRBV3-2) and TRBJ2-3, with a tentative D call TRBD2 (5 bases). Looked up from germline, CDR1 is LGHDT and CDR2 is YNNKEL (reference sequence). V lost 0 bases, J lost 1 base, and 14 bases lay in between. This CDR3 comprises 17 residues. CDR3 region: CASSQDPPMGGTDTQYF. CDR3 nucleotides: TGTGCCAGCAGCCAAGACCCCCCTATGGGAGGCACAGATACGCAGTATTTT.

The chain links TRBV19 to TRBJ1-4; 9 bases map to TRBD1. There are 14 residues in the CDR3. The germline V gene encodes CDR1 LNHDA and CDR2 SQIVND (reference sequence). V was clipped by 7 bases and J by 7 bases; unmatched bases: 7. This chain's CDR3 is CASNNRGLGEKLFF. Here the CDR3 DNA reads TGTGCCAGTAACAACAGGGGGCTTGGTGAAAAACTGTTTTTT.

The V gene is TRBV7-9, the J gene TRBJ2-2; 14 bases are a match to TRBD2. In germline, CDR1 is SEHNR, CDR2 FQNEAQ (reference sequence). This CDR3 has 17 residues. The trim removed 7 bases at V and 6 bases at J, leaving 10 bases unmatched. This CDR3 reads CASTLFGLAGGAGELFF. CDR3 coding DNA: TGTGCCAGCACCCTTTTTGGACTAGCGGGAGGAGCCGGGGAGCTGTTTTTT.

CDR3 nucleotide sequence: TGTGCCAGCAGTGAAACAGGGGGCGCCTACGAGCAGTACTTC. Residues: CASSETGGAYEQYF. The chain couples TRBV6-1 to TRBJ2-7; 9 nucleotides align to TRBD1. The CDR3 has 14 amino acids. Germline CDR1 is MNHNS and CDR2 is SASEGT. J gave up 2 bases and V 2 bases, and 1 base lay outside the gene matches.

The V call is TRBV23-1, the J call TRBJ1-1; 9 bases fit TRBD1. TRBV23-1 is reported as an ORF; its role is uncertain. The CDR3 covers 19 residues. Trimming removed 2 bases from V and 1 base from J; junction bases left unmatched: 14. This CDR3 reads CASSQRDPGTGFRNTEAFF. Written as DNA, the CDR3 is TGCGCCAGCAGTCAACGAGACCCCGGGACAGGGTTTCGGAACACTGAAGCTTTCTTT.

The rearrangement links TRBV4-3 to TRBJ2-1; D not certain. The V and J ends lost 4 bases and 1 base respectively, with 14 bases between them. The germline gives CDR1 LGHNA, CDR2 YSLEER. This CDR3 is 16 amino acids long. The CDR3 loop reads CASSRYYPISYNEQFF. CDR3 bases: TGCGCCAGCAGCCGATACTACCCTATTTCCTACAATGAGCAGTTCTTC.

This clone was recorded once. The rearrangement links TRBV7-3 to TRBJ2-1; 13 nucleotides line up with TRBD2. The CDR3 spans 19 residues. Trimming took 2 bases from V and 1 from J; bases not matched to a gene: 8. Germline CDR1 is SGHTA and CDR2 is FQGTGA. The CDR3: CASSLYDRTSGSSYNEQFF. Written as DNA, the CDR3 is TGTGCCAGCAGCTTATACGATAGGACTAGCGGGAGTTCCTACAATGAGCAGTTCTTC.

The genes are TRBV7-2 and TRBJ2-1; tentative D call: TRBD1 (5 bases). The CDR3 runs to 15 residues. The germline V gene has CDR1 SGHTA and CDR2 FQGNSA. V was pared by 0 bases and J by 3 bases, with 9 bases between. The CDR3 loop is CASSLALGHYNEQFF. CDR3 coding DNA: TGTGCCAGCAGCTTAGCGCTCGGACACTACAATGAGCAGTTCTTC.

The chain links TRBV5-4 to TRBJ2-2, with 11 bases identical to TRBD2. V dropped 2 bases and J dropped 7; count of bases not matched to a gene: 4. This CDR3 region has 15 residues. Germline V CDR1 and CDR2: SGHNT, YYREEE (reference sequence). CDR3 DNA: TGTGCCAGCAGCTTTAGCGGGGGGGCAGGCGGGGAGCTGTTTTTT. Its protein product is CASSFSGGAGGELFF.

The rearrangement uses TRBV6-5 and TRBJ1-2; 10 nucleotides align to TRBD1. Trimming cost V 4 bases and J 7 bases; bases outside gene matches: 3. The CDR3 spans 13 residues. Germline V gene sequence: CDR1 MNHEY, CDR2 SVGAGI. CDR3 in amino acids: CASSWDRGGGYTF. In nucleotides, the CDR3 is TGTGCCAGCAGTTGGGACAGGGGAGGTGGCTACACCTTC.

V and J are TRBV7-8 and TRBJ2-1, with 8 bases lining up with TRBD1. V was pared by 5 bases and J by 10 bases, with 16 bases of the junction left unmatched. Germline values: CDR1 SGHVS, CDR2 FQNEAQ. This CDR3 is 16 amino acids long. The CDR3 sequence is CASSPRDRTGQGEQFF. The CDR3 DNA reads TGTGCCAGCAGCCCGAGGGACCGGACAGGGCAAGGAGAGCAGTTCTTC.

The genes are TRBV18 and TRBJ1-5, with D maybe TRBD1 (6 bases). The CDR3 has 16 amino acids. V gave up 2 bases and J gave up 4 bases, with 15 bases separating them. Germline V CDR1 and CDR2: KGHSH, LQKENI. The CDR3 DNA follows: TGTGCCAGCTCACCAGCTCCGAAAGACAGGAATCAGCCCCAGCATTTT. Amino acids: CASSPAPKDRNQPQHF.

The chain joins TRBV9 to TRBJ2-7; 7 nucleotides match TRBD1. The CDR3 runs to 13 residues. Germline V gene lookup returns CDR1 SGDLS and CDR2 YYNGEE. With V trimmed by 3 bases and J by 4 bases, 4 bases remained unmatched. The CDR3 DNA is TGTGCCAGCAGCGCGGGACAGCTTTACGAGCAGTACTTC. Its translation is CASSAGQLYEQYF.

The chain links TRBV7-9 to TRBJ2-2; D is perhaps TRBD2 (6 bases). The germline V gene encodes CDR1 SEHNR and CDR2 FQNEAQ (reference sequence). V was trimmed by 3 bases and J by 0 bases, leaving 8 bases between them. This CDR3 is built from 15 residues. CDR3 in amino acids: CASSLSSANTGELFF. CDR3 coding DNA: TGTGCCAGCAGCTTGTCTAGCGCGAACACCGGGGAGCTGTTTTTT.

The gene calls are TRBV20-1 and TRBJ1-2; D gene uncertain. The CDR3 consists of 12 residues. Germline V gives CDR1 DFQATT, CDR2 SNEGSKA (reference sequence). Trimming removed 3 bases from V and 2 bases from J, with 7 bases in between. The CDR3 nucleotides read TGCAGTGCTAGTAGCCCCAACTATGGCTACACCTTC. This sequence encodes CSASSPNYGYTF.

The chain has TRBV14 and TRBJ2-2, with 8 bases identical to TRBD2. The J segment lost 4 bases and the V segment lost 6 bases, leaving 4 bases of the junction unmatched. This CDR3 has 14 amino acids. Per germline, CDR1 SGHDN and CDR2 FVKESK. The CDR3 here is CASRDAGGTGELFF. DNA for the CDR3: TGTGCCAGCAGGGACGCGGGAGGCACCGGGGAGCTGTTTTTT.

The DNA of the CDR3 is TGTGCCAGCAGTTTAGACACCGGGACTGACGGGTCCACAGATACGCAGTATTTT. Encoded protein: CASSLDTGTDGSTDTQYF. This rearrangement joins TRBV27 to TRBJ2-3; D may be TRBD2 (6 bases). This CDR3 is built from 18 residues. CDR1 is MNHEY, CDR2 SMNVEV, per germline (reference sequence). The V end was cut by 2 bases, the J end by 2 bases, with 20 bases between.